Sequencing of this T cell receptor beta chain was carried out in a study of technical replicates of blood from a few donors. Here immunoSEQ multiplex PCR was the method, and the copy in TCRdb shows in-frame clones only, minus some. Found here are about 75,000 clones, around 97% of them singletons; the top ten hold under 0.35%. The junction had 4 bases not matched to a gene; V was cut back by 2 bases and J by 2 bases. The CDR3 contains 16 residues. The germline V gene encodes CDR1 LGHNA and CDR2 YSLEER. The chain links TRBV4-3 to TRBJ2-7, with 12 bases aligning to TRBD2. The sample consisted of T cells isolated from PBMCs. The receptor comes from a human donor in good health. The CDR3 sequence: CASSQFPSGRAYEQYF. CDR3 DNA: TGCGCCAGCAGCCAATTCCCTAGCGGGAGGGCCTACGAGCAGTACTTC.